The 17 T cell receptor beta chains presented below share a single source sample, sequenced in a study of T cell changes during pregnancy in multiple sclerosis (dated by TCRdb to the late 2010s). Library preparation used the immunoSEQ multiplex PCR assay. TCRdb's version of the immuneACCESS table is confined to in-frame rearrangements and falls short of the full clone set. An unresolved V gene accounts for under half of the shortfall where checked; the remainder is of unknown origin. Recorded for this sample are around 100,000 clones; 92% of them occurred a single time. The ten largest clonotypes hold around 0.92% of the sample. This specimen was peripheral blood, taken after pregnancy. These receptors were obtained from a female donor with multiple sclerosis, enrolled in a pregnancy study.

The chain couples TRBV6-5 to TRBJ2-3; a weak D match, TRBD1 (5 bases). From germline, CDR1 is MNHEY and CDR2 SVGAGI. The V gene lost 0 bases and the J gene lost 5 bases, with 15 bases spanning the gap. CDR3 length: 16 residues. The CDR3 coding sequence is TGTGCCAGCAGTTACTCGATAAGGACACTCAGAGATACGCAGTATTTT. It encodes CASSYSIRTLRDTQYF.

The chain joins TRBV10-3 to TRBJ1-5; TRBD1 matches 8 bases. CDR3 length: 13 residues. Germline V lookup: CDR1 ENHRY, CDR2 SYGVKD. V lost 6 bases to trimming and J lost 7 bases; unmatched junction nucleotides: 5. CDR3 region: CAIRTGANQPQHF. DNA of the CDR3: TGTGCCATCAGGACAGGGGCGAACCAGCCCCAGCATTTT.

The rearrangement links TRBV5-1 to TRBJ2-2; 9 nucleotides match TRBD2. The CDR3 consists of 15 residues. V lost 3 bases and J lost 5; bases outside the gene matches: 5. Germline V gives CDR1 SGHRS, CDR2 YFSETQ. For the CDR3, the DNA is TGCGCCAGCAGCTCCCTAGCGGGGCAGACCGGGGAGCTGTTTTTT. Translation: CASSSLAGQTGELFF.

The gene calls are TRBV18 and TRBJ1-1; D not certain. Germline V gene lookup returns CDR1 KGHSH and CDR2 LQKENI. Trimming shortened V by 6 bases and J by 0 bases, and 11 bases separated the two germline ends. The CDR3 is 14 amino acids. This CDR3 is CASSGMGMNTEAFF. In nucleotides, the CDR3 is TGTGCCAGCTCCGGGATGGGGATGAACACTGAAGCTTTCTTT.

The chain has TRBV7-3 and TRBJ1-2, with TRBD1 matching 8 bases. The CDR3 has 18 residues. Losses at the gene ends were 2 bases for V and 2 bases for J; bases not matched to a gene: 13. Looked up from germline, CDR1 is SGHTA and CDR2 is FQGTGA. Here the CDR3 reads CASSLLAGAGGTNYGYTF. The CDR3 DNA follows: TGTGCCAGCAGCTTATTGGCCGGGGCAGGGGGCACAAACTATGGCTACACCTTC.

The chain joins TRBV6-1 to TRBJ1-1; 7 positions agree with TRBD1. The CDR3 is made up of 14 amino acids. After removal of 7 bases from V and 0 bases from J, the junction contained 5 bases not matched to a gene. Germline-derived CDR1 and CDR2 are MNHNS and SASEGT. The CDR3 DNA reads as TGTGCCAGCAACAGGGGACTCATGAACACTGAAGCTTTCTTT. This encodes CASNRGLMNTEAFF.

CDR3 DNA: TGTGCCAGCTCGGGGGGAACCGGGGAGCTGTTTTTT. Translating it yields CASSGGTGELFF. J is TRBJ2-2 and V is TRBV5-4, with 7 bases lining up with TRBD2. Germline-derived CDR1 and CDR2 are SGHNT and YYREEE (reference sequence). This CDR3 is 12 amino acids long. V lost 7 bases to trimming and J lost 5 bases; unmatched junction nucleotides: 2. The full variable domain, with the rest looked up from reference TRBV5-4 and TRBJ2-2, is ETGVTQSPTHLIKTRGQQVTLRCSSQSGHNTVSWYQQALGQGPQFIFQYYREEENGRGNFPPRFSGLQFPNYSSELNVNALELDDSALYLCASSGGTGELFFGEGSRLTVL.

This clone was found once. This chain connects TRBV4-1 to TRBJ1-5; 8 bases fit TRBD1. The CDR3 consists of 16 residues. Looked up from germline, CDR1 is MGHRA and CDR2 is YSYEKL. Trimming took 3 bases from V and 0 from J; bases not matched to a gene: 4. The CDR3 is CASSHAGTGSNQPQHF. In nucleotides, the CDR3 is TGCGCCAGCAGCCATGCGGGGACAGGTAGCAATCAGCCCCAGCATTTT.

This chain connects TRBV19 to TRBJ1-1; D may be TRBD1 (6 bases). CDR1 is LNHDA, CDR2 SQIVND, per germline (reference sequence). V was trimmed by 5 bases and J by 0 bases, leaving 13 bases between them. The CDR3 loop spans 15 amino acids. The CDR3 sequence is CASSEIGQMNTEAFF. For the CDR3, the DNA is TGTGCCAGTAGTGAGATAGGACAGATGAACACTGAAGCTTTCTTT.

This chain's CDR3 is CASSLVGTDYGYTF. The CDR3 DNA reads TGCGCCAGCAGCTTGGTAGGGACAGACTATGGCTACACCTTC. V is TRBV5-1 and J is TRBJ1-2; 7 bases line up with TRBD1. The CDR3 has 14 amino acids. From germline, CDR1 is SGHRS and CDR2 YFSETQ. The ends lost 0 bases at V and 3 bases at J; junction bases unmatched: 2.

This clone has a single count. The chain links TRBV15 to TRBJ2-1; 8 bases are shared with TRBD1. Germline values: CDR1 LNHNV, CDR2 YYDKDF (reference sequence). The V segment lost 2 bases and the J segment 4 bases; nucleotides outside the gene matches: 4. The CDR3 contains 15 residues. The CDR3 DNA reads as TGTGCCACCAGCAGAACCGGACAGGGTTACAATGAGCAGTTCTTC. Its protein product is CATSRTGQGYNEQFF.

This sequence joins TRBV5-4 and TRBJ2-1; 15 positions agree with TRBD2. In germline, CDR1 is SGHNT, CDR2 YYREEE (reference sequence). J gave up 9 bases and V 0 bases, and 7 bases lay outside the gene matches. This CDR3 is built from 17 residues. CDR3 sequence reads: CASSLAGLAGGRGEQFF. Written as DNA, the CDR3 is TGTGCCAGCAGCTTGGCCGGACTAGCGGGGGGGCGGGGTGAGCAGTTCTTC.

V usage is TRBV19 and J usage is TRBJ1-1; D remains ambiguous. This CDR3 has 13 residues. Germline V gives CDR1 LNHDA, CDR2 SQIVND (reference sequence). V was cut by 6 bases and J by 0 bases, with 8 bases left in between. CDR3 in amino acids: CASSPSVNTEAFF. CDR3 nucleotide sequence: TGTGCCAGTAGCCCGTCCGTGAACACTGAAGCTTTCTTT.

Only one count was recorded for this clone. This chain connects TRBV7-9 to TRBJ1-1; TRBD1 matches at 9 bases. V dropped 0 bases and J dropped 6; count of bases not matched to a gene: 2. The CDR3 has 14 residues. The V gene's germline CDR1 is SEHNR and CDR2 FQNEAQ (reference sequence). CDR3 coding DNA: TGTGCCAGCAGCTTAGCTCGGACAGGGGCTGAAGCTTTCTTT. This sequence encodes CASSLARTGAEAFF. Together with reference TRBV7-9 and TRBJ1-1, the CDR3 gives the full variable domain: DTGVSQNPRHKITKRGQNVTFRCDPISEHNRLYWYRQTLGQGPEFLTYFQNEAQLEKSRLLSDRFSAERPKGSFSTLEIQRTEQGDSAMYLCASSLARTGAEAFFGQGTRLTVV.

The CDR3, as DNA: TGTGCCAGCAGCTTGGCGAGTCATGGCGAGCAGTACTTC. It is translated as CASSLASHGEQYF. The chain carries TRBV5-5 and TRBJ2-7; D gene unclear. Germline CDR1 reads SGHKS; CDR2 reads YYEKEE (reference sequence). Trimming left V 0 bases short and J 6 bases short, with 10 bases between. The CDR3 runs 13 residues.

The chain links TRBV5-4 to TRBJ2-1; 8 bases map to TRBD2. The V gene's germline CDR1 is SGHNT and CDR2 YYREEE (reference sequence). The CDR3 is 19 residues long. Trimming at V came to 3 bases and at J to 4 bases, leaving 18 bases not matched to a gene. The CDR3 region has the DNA TGTGCCAGCAGCTATCCATTGGCACCTACTAGCGGACTATACAATGAGCAGTTCTTC. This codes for CASSYPLAPTSGLYNEQFF.

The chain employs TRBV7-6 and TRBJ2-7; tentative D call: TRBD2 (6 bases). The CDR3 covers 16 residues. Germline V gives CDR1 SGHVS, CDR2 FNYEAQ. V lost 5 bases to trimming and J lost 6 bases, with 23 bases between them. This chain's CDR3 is CASSPPPGGTPGEQYF. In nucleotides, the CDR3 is TGTGCCAGCAGCCCGCCCCCTGGCGGGACCCCGGGCGAGCAGTACTTC.